This TCR beta chain was found in a study of cytomegalovirus exposure and HLA in healthy donors. Trimming cost V 0 bases and J 8 bases, with 19 bases left between them. Germline V lookup: CDR1 SQVTM, CDR2 ANQGSEA. This CDR3 has 15 amino acids. This clone was counted a single time. Researchers ran the PCR with 60 Vbeta and 13 Jbeta primers. Sequenced by immunoSEQ multiplex PCR; TCRdb stores in-frame clones only, minus some. Among 110,000 to 150,000 clones listed, about 76% were seen once. The clonotype was recovered from a male donor in good health and CMV-seronegative. Sequencing used PBMCs. The chain uses TRBV29-1 and TRBJ1-1; D is perhaps TRBD1 (6 bases). The CDR3 region has the DNA TGCAGCGTTGAAGATACGCCAGTGGGGGCGATAGAAGCTTTCTTT. Translating it yields CSVEDTPVGAIEAFF.